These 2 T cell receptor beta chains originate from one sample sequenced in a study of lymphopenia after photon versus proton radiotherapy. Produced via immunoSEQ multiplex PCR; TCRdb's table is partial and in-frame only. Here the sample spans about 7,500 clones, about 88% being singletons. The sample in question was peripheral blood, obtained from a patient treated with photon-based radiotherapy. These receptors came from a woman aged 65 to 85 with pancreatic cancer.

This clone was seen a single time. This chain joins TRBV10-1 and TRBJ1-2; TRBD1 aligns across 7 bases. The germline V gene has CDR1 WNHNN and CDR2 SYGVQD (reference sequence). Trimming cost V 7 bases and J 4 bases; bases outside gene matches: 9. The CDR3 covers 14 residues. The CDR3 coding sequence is TGCGCCAGCATTGCCTCCGGGACAGCCTATGGCTACACCTTC. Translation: CASIASGTAYGYTF.

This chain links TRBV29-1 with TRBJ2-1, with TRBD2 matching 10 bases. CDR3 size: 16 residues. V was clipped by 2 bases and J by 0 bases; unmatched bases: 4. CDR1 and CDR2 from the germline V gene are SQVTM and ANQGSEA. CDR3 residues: CSVEPIAGGSYNEQFF. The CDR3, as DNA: TGCAGCGTTGAACCGATAGCGGGGGGCTCCTACAATGAGCAGTTCTTC.